The 14 T cell receptor beta chains listed next were all sequenced from one sample in a study of CDR3 diversity in severe acne. Using its own MiXCR run on the PCR reads, TCRdb lists one record per CDR3 protein. This sample yields some 90,000 distinct CDR3 sequences, of which roughly 52% are seen a single time; 10% belongs to the top ten. The sample consisted of blood. These receptors were taken from a male donor in good health, serving as a control.

Comment on this clonotype: Since the CDR3 does not end with the conserved phenylalanine or tryptophan, this likely comes from a read error. The chain is built from TRBV10-3 and TRBJ2-2; 7 bases agree with TRBD2. This CDR3 has 16 amino acids. Losses at the gene ends were 6 bases for V and 1 base for J; bases not matched to a gene: 8. Looked up from germline, CDR1 is ENHRY and CDR2 is SYGVKD. The CDR3 nucleotides read TGTGCCATCAGCGGGCCGGGACTATTGAACACCGGGGAGCTGTTTCTT. Translating gives CAISGPGLLNTGELFL.

This sequence joins TRBV5-5 and TRBJ2-5, with a possible D match to TRBD2 (5 bases). V lost 4 bases to trimming and J lost 5 bases, with 21 bases between them. The CDR3 loop spans 16 amino acids. CDR1 is SGHKS and CDR2 is YYEKEE in the germline V gene (reference sequence). The CDR3 region is CASSLGVSSTRETQYF. CDR3 coding DNA: TGTGCCAGCAGCCTCGGGGTCTCATCAACGCGGGAGACCCAGTACTTC.

The V call is TRBV30, the J call TRBJ2-2, with TRBD2 identical over 7 bases. Germline V gene sequence: CDR1 GTSNPN, CDR2 SVGIG (reference sequence). The CDR3 loop spans 13 amino acids. Trimming cost V 8 bases and J 4 bases; bases outside gene matches: 7. This CDR3 is CAGGGEVTGELFF. CDR3 nucleotides: TGTGCCGGGGGGGGGGAGGTCACCGGGGAGCTGTTTTTT. Filled out from reference TRBV30 and TRBJ2-2, the complete variable domain reads SQTIHQWPATLVQPVGSPLSLECTVEGTSNPNLYWYRQAAGRGLQLLFYSVGIGQISSEVPQNLSASRPQDRQFILSSKKLLLSDSGFYLCAGGGEVTGELFFGEGSRLTVL.

This clonotype was counted between two and nine times. V usage is TRBV28 and J usage is TRBJ1-2; D unclear. V was clipped by 6 bases and J by 4 bases, with 12 bases between them. The germline V gene encodes CDR1 MDHEN and CDR2 SYDVKM. This CDR3 is built from 13 residues. The CDR3 loop is CASSQVARYGYTF. The CDR3 region has the DNA TGTGCCAGCAGCCAAGTAGCTCGCTATGGCTACACCTTC.

The chain recombines TRBV5-6 with TRBJ2-7, with a possible D match to TRBD2 (6 bases). CDR3 length: 15 amino acids. Trimming took off 2 bases at V and 7 bases at J, with 19 bases between the two ends. Germline V lookup: CDR1 SGHDT, CDR2 YYEEEE. The CDR3 protein is CASSFLARGSSEQYF. The CDR3 nucleotides read TGTGCCAGCAGCTTTTTAGCCCGGGGGTCCTCTGAGCAGTACTTC.

The genes are TRBV4-1 and TRBJ2-5, with 7 bases identical to TRBD2. Germline-derived CDR1 and CDR2 are MGHRA and YSYEKL. The V and J ends lost 4 bases and 2 bases, in that order; junction bases with no gene match: 16. This CDR3 spans 18 amino acids. The CDR3 DNA reads as TGCGCCAGCAGCCGACTAGTACGGGGCACCGGGGGGCAAGAGACCCAGTACTTC. This encodes CASSRLVRGTGGQETQYF.

This clonotype was picked up many times. This chain links TRBV18 with TRBJ2-1; 10 bases are shared with TRBD2. Losses at the gene ends were 8 bases for V and 9 bases for J; bases not matched to a gene: 7. CDR3 length: 13 amino acids. Germline loops: CDR1 KGHSH, CDR2 LQKENI. The CDR3, as DNA: TGTGCCAGCCACCTTAGCGGGGGGCGTGAGCAGTTCTTC. It codes for CASHLSGGREQFF.

In this sample, this clonotype turned up a few times. Mismatch with germline at one junction end may stem from a read error. V usage is TRBV6-5 and J usage is TRBJ2-7; D ambiguous. The CDR3 is 9 amino acids. The germline CDR1 and CDR2 sequences are MNHEY and SVGAGI. The CDR3 DNA reads TGTGCCAGCAGTTACGGGCAGTACTTC. Its protein is CASSYGQYF.

V is TRBV3-1 and J is TRBJ1-1; a weak D match, TRBD1 (5 bases). V shed 0 bases and J shed 6 bases, with 8 bases lying between them. Germline CDR1 and CDR2: LGHDT and YNNKEL (reference sequence). The CDR3 extends over 13 amino acids. The CDR3 DNA reads as TGTGCCAGCAGCCAAGAATGGGGCCCTGAAGCTTTCTTT. It yields the protein CASSQEWGPEAFF.

This clonotype was counted at least ten times. The chain carries TRBV20-1 and TRBJ2-7; D remains ambiguous. Germline V gene sequence: CDR1 DFQATT, CDR2 SNEGSKA (reference sequence). Trimming left V 3 bases short and J 0 bases short, with 12 bases between. CDR3 length equals 14 residues. This CDR3 is CSASGSRTSYEQYF. The CDR3 DNA is TGCAGTGCTAGCGGATCTAGGACCTCCTACGAGCAGTACTTC.

The chain is built from TRBV12-3 or TRBV12-4 and TRBJ1-2, with unresolved D. The CDR3 totals 14 residues. V was cut by 5 bases and J by 5 bases, with 15 bases left in between. CDR3 region: CASSPTTERYGYTF. The CDR3 DNA follows: TGTGCCAGCAGTCCGACCACAGAGAGGTATGGCTACACCTTC.

The J gene is TRBJ1-5, the V gene TRBV7-9; 10 bases line up with TRBD1. The CDR3 sequence is 20 residues long. From germline, CDR1 is SEHNR and CDR2 FQNEAQ (reference sequence). The J segment lost 4 bases and the V segment lost 3 bases, leaving 18 bases of the junction unmatched. For the CDR3, the DNA is TGTGCCAGCAGCTTGATCGGGACAGGGGCGACCCTGGTTGGGAATCAGCCCCAGCATTTT. Amino acids: CASSLIGTGATLVGNQPQHF.

This chain connects TRBV6-5 to TRBJ2-7; perhaps D is TRBD1 or TRBD2 (6 bases each). The CDR3 loop spans 15 amino acids. Between the trimmed V and J ends, which lost 2 bases and 0 bases, there was a span of 11 bases. CDR1 MNHEY and CDR2 SVGAGI come from the germline V gene. CDR3: CASSYQGGLSYEQYF. CDR3 sequence (DNA): TGTGCCAGCAGTTACCAAGGGGGACTCTCCTACGAGCAGTACTTC.

V is TRBV24-1 and J is TRBJ2-1; D ambiguous. The CDR3 loop spans 16 amino acids. The germline gives CDR1 KGHDR, CDR2 SFDVKD. Trimming removed 1 base at V and 3 bases at J, with 12 bases between. The CDR3 reads CATSDLSGLDYNEQFF. CDR3 coding DNA: TGTGCCACCAGTGATTTATCGGGCCTCGACTACAATGAGCAGTTCTTC.